This record looks at one T cell receptor (beta chain) sequence and its context. The germline CDR1 and CDR2 sequences are LGHNA and YNFKEQ. V gave up 2 bases and J gave up 3 bases, with 8 bases separating them. CDR3 length: 13 residues. The data derive from a study of cytotoxic CD8 clonotypes in ibrutinib-treated CLL. Profiled with immunoSEQ multiplex PCR; TCRdb holds only in-frame clones, not every one. The sample lists approximately 280,000 clones, 65% to 85% seen once, with about 6% in the top ten. This clonotype was obtained from a human donor with chronic lymphocytic leukemia. The V and J genes are TRBV4-2 and TRBJ2-7, with no clear D. The sample in question was PBMCs, obtained at disease progression, from a patient treated with ibrutinib. Here the CDR3 reads CASSQSSLYEQYF. The DNA of the CDR3 is TGTGCCAGCAGCCAATCCTCGCTCTACGAGCAGTACTTC.